The 9 T cell receptor beta chains listed next were all sequenced from one sample in a study of identical twins (dated by TCRdb to about 2016). The method was 5' RACE. TCRdb names Illumina HiSeq 2000 as the instrument used. The raw public data were reprocessed by TCRdb itself: fastp quality trimming at Q25, MiXCR clonotype calling, in-frame beta chains only. Records with the same CDR3 protein are collapsed into one entry carrying the most frequent genes and DNA. Counted in this sample were just under 550,000 distinct CDR3 sequences; around 15% of them appeared once. The ten largest clones represent roughly 0.46% of the sample. These data were also reused for a study on yellow fever vaccine responses in identical twins.

The sequenced sample was CD4+ T cells sorted from blood. These receptors were collected from a woman aged 18-35 years in good health.

A few counts support this clonotype. V is TRBV5-6 and J is TRBJ2-7; no firm D call. The CDR3 spans 15 residues. Trimming took off 1 base at V and 2 bases at J, with 13 bases between the two ends. The V gene's germline CDR1 is SGHDT and CDR2 YYEEEE. CDR3 residues: CASSLTLTKTYEQYF. The CDR3 DNA sequence: TGTGCCAGCAGCTTGACCCTAACAAAGACCTACGAGCAGTACTTC.

The DNA of the CDR3 is TGCGCCAGCAGCGCCGGGACGTCGAACACTGAAGCTTTCTTT. This gives the protein CASSAGTSNTEAFF. This chain connects TRBV5-1 to TRBJ1-1; the D gene is possibly TRBD1 (5 bases). V was clipped by 4 bases and J by 1 base, with 11 bases between them. Germline V gene data show CDR1 as SGHRS and CDR2 as YFSETQ. This CDR3 has 14 amino acids.

Only a few counts were recorded for this clonotype. The rearrangement uses TRBV6-2 or TRBV6-3 and TRBJ1-5; D perhaps matches TRBD1 (5 bases). CDR1 and CDR2 from the germline V gene are MNHEY and SVGEGT. CDR3 size: 17 residues. V was shortened by 5 bases and J by 5 bases, with 22 bases between the two germline ends. CDR3 region: CASSGTRQKEGYQPQHF. For the CDR3, the DNA is TGTGCCAGCAGTGGCACCAGACAGAAGGAAGGCTATCAGCCCCAGCATTTT.

Only a few counts were recorded for this clonotype. The chain links TRBV18 to TRBJ2-3; 7 bases are a match to TRBD1. J lost 2 bases, V lost 5 bases, and 10 bases had no gene match. CDR3 length: 16 residues. The germline V gene encodes CDR1 KGHSH and CDR2 LQKENI. In nucleotides, the CDR3 is TGTGCCAGCTCAGAAATATCGACAGGGATCACAGATACGCAGTATTTT. This gives the protein CASSEISTGITDTQYF.

The J gene is TRBJ2-7, the V gene TRBV12-5, with D perhaps given as TRBD1 or TRBD2 (5 bases each). Germline lookup yields CDR1 LGHNT and CDR2 FRNRAP. The CDR3 is 13 amino acids. V gave up 5 bases and J gave up 2 bases, with 10 bases separating them. CDR3 DNA: TGTGCTAGTGGTATGGGACGCCCCTACGAGCAGTACGTC. Its translation: CASGMGRPYEQYV.

The V gene is TRBV10-2, the J gene TRBJ2-7, with D unclear. CDR3 length: 11 residues. With 6 bases removed from V and 7 bases from J, the gap between germline ends came to 10 bases. Germline CDR1 reads WSHSY; CDR2 reads SAAADI. The CDR3 protein is CASSDSWEQYV. The CDR3 DNA reads as TGCGCCAGCAGCGACTCGTGGGAGCAGTACGTC.

The chain links TRBV6-2 or TRBV6-3 to TRBJ1-1; a weak D match, TRBD1 (5 bases). The length of the CDR3 is 13 residues. V gave up 7 bases and J gave up 4 bases, with 13 bases separating them. In germline, CDR1 is MNHEY, CDR2 SVGEGT. The CDR3 is CASTPRQTTEAFF. CDR3 nucleotide sequence: TGTGCCAGCACCCCTCGACAGACCACTGAAGCTTTCTTT.

The table lists this clonotype with many counts. This chain connects TRBV5-6 to TRBJ2-5; D perhaps matches TRBD2 (5 bases). V was pared by 0 bases and J by 3 bases, with 9 bases between. CDR1 is SGHDT and CDR2 is YYEEEE in the germline V gene. The CDR3 contains 14 residues. The CDR3 DNA follows: TGTGCCAGCAGCTTGGTTTCGGGGAAAGAGACCCAGTACTTC. It translates to CASSLVSGKETQYF.

This chain links TRBV20-1 with TRBJ2-2; D is uncertain. The V and J ends lost 2 bases and 0 bases respectively, with 13 bases between them. The CDR3 consists of 16 residues. Germline values: CDR1 DFQATT, CDR2 SNEGSKA (reference sequence). This CDR3 is CSARIAAGANTGELFF. For the CDR3, the DNA is TGCAGTGCTAGAATAGCAGCTGGGGCGAACACCGGGGAGCTGTTTTTT.